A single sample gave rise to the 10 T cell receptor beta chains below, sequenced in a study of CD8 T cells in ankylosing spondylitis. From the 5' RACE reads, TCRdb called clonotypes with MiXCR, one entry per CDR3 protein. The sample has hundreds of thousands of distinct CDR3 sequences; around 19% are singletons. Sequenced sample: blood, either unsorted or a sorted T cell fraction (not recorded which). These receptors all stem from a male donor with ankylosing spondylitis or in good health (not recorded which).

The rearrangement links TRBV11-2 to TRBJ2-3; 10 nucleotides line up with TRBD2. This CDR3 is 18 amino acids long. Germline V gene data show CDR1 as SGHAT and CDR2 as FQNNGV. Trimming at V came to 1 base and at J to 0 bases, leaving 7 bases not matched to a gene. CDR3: CASSLVFASGGSTDTQYF. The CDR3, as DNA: TGTGCCAGCAGCTTAGTGTTCGCTAGCGGGGGAAGCACAGATACGCAGTATTTT.

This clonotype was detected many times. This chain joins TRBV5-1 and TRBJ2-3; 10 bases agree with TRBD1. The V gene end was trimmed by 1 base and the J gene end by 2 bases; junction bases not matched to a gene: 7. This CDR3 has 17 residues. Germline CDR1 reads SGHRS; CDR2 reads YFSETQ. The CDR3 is CASSLTGDRGDTDTQYF. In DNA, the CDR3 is TGCGCCAGCAGCTTGACGGGGGACAGGGGAGACACAGATACGCAGTATTTT.

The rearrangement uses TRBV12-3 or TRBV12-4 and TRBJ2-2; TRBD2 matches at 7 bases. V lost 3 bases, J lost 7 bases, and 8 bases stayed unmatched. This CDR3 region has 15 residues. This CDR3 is CASSFIGGGDGELFF. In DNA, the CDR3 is TGTGCCAGCAGTTTCATAGGCGGGGGAGACGGGGAGCTGTTTTTT.

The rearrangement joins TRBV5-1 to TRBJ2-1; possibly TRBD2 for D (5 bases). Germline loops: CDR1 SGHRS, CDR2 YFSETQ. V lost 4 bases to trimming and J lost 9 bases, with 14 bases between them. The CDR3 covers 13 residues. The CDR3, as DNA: TGCGCCAGCAGCCCCCATAGCGAGGGTGAGCAGTTCTTC. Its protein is CASSPHSEGEQFF.

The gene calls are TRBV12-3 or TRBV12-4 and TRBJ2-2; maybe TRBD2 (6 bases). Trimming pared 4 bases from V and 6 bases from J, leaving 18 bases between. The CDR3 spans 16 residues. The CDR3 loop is CASSSHGGVVAGELFF. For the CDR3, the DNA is TGTGCCAGCAGTTCCCATGGCGGGGTTGTGGCCGGGGAGCTGTTTTTT.

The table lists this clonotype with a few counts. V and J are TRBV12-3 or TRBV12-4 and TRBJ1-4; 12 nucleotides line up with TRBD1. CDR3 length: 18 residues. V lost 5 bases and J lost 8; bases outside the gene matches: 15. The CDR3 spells CASSLDRDRGPTEEKLFF. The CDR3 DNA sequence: TGTGCCAGCAGTCTAGACCGGGACAGGGGGCCTACTGAGGAAAAACTGTTTTTT.

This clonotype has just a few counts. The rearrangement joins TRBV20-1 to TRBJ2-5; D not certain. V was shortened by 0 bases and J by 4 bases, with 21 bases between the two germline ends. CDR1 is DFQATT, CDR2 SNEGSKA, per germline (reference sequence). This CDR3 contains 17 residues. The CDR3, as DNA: TGCAGTGCTAGAGATCCCCTGAGGATGGGAATTGGAGAGACCCAGTACTTC. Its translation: CSARDPLRMGIGETQYF.

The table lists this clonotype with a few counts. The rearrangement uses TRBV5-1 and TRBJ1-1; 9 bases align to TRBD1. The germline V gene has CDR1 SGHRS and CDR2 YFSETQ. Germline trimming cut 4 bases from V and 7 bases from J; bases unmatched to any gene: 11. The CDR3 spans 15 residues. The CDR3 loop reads CASSQTGGSFGEAFF. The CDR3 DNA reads TGCGCCAGCAGCCAAACAGGGGGCAGTTTCGGTGAAGCTTTCTTT. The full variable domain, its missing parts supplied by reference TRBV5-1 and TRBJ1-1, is KAGVTQTPRYLIKTRGQQVTLSCSPISGHRSVSWYQQTPGQGLQFLFEYFSETQRNKGNFPGRFSGRQFSNSRSEMNVSTLELGDSALYLCASSQTGGSFGEAFFGQGTRLTVV.

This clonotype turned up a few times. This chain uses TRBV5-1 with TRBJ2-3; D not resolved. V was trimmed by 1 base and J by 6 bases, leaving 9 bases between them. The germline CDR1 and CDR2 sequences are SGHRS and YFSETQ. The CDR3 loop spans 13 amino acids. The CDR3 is CASSLLMGDTQYF. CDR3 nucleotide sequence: TGCGCCAGCAGCTTGCTTATGGGGGATACGCAGTATTTT.

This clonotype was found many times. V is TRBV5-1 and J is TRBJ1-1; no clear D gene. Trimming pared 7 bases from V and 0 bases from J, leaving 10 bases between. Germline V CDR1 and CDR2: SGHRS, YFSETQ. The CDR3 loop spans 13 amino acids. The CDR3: CASGDTMNTEAFF. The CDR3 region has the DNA TGCGCCAGCGGAGACACGATGAACACTGAAGCTTTCTTT.